What follows are 28 T cell receptor beta chains derived from one specimen sequenced in a study of Tregs in tolerant kidney transplant recipients. Measured with immunoSEQ multiplex PCR; TCRdb has only the in-frame clones, and not every one. The repertoire has roughly 7,800 clones, approximately 46% of them found once; the top ten carry 5% to 5.5%. The antigens of these receptors remain unknown. The specimen sequenced was CD4+ T cells from blood cultured with allogeneic cells. Every receptor here comes from a human donor in good health.

This chain links TRBV27 with TRBJ1-1; D unresolved. The germline CDR1 and CDR2 sequences are MNHEY and SMNVEV (reference sequence). Trimming took off 4 bases at V and 1 base at J, with 7 bases between the two ends. This CDR3 is 13 amino acids long. CDR3 in amino acids: CASSYSGNTEAFF. CDR3 coding DNA: TGTGCCAGCAGTTATTCTGGGAACACTGAAGCTTTCTTT.

This clone is labeled as medium-sized. V is TRBV5-1 and J is TRBJ1-3; tentative D call: TRBD1 (6 bases). V dropped 4 bases and J dropped 3 bases, with 17 bases sitting between them. The CDR3 contains 16 residues. The germline V gene has CDR1 SGHRS and CDR2 YFSETQ. CDR3 residues: CASSQSPPGDGNTIYF. Written as DNA, the CDR3 is TGCGCCAGCAGCCAAAGCCCCCCAGGGGATGGAAACACCATATATTTT. The full variable domain, completed using reference TRBV5-1 and TRBJ1-3, is KAGVTQTPRYLIKTRGQQVTLSCSPISGHRSVSWYQQTPGQGLQFLFEYFSETQRNKGNFPGRFSGRQFSNSRSEMNVSTLELGDSALYLCASSQSPPGDGNTIYFGEGSWLTVV.

V is TRBV13 and J is TRBJ2-1, with TRBD2 matching over 10 bases. CDR3 size: 16 residues. After removal of 6 bases from V and 5 bases from J, the junction contained 10 bases not matched to a gene. Germline V gene lookup returns CDR1 PRHDT and CDR2 FYEKMQ (reference sequence). In DNA form, the CDR3 reads TGTGCCAGCAGTCTACTAGCGGGATTCAGTAACAATGAGCAGTTCTTC. Protein sequence: CASSLLAGFSNNEQFF.

This clone was picked up a small number of times. CDR3 sequence reads: CASSWRESPYNEQFF. The DNA of the CDR3 is TGTGCCAGCAGCTGGCGGGAGAGCCCCTACAATGAGCAGTTCTTC. V is TRBV11-3 and J is TRBJ2-1; TRBD2 aligns across 7 bases. This CDR3 has 15 amino acids. Trimming cost V 4 bases and J 2 bases; bases outside gene matches: 5. The germline CDR1 and CDR2 sequences are SGHNT and YENEEA.

This clone is deemed medium-sized. V and J are TRBV30 and TRBJ2-7, with 10 bases that match TRBD2. The J segment lost 3 bases and the V segment lost 3 bases, leaving 5 bases of the junction unmatched. The CDR3 is 14 residues long. In germline, CDR1 is GTSNPN, CDR2 SVGIG (reference sequence). The chain's CDR3 is CAWRGASGSYEQYF. The CDR3 bases are TGTGCCTGGAGGGGGGCTAGCGGGAGCTACGAGCAGTACTTC.

A single count supports this clone. This chain uses TRBV27 with TRBJ2-5; TRBD2 matches at 14 bases. CDR3 length equals 15 residues. CDR1 MNHEY and CDR2 SMNVEV come from the germline V gene (reference sequence). V was clipped by 5 bases and J by 7 bases; unmatched bases: 6. For the CDR3, the DNA is TGTGCCAGCAGTCCGACTAGCGGGGGGGCGGCGACCCAGTACTTC. Protein sequence: CASSPTSGGAATQYF.

This clone is judged medium-sized (0.01 to 0.1%). This sequence joins TRBV4-1 and TRBJ1-2; 9 bases fit TRBD1. The CDR3 is 14 amino acids. Germline V lookup: CDR1 MGHRA, CDR2 YSYEKL. V was clipped by 3 bases and J by 6 bases; unmatched bases: 5. The CDR3: CASSQAGTGHGYTF. CDR3 nucleotides: TGCGCCAGCAGCCAGGCCGGGACAGGGCATGGCTACACCTTC.

The V call is TRBV6-6, the J call TRBJ1-2; unclear D gene. The CDR3 contains 11 residues. Trimming stripped 5 bases from V and 6 bases from J, with 7 bases between. Germline V gene data show CDR1 as MNHNY and CDR2 as SVGAGI (reference sequence). The CDR3 DNA reads TGTGCCAGCAGTCGAGCCCATGGCTACACCTTC. It yields the protein CASSRAHGYTF.

The V and J genes are TRBV7-6 and TRBJ2-5; unclear D gene. CDR1 is SGHVS, CDR2 FNYEAQ, per germline. V was pared by 7 bases and J by 5 bases, with 11 bases between. The CDR3 extends over 12 amino acids. The CDR3 region has the DNA TGTGCCAGCACTCGAAGGTGGGAGACCCAGTACTTC. It yields the protein CASTRRWETQYF.

This clone was counted only a few times. The V call is TRBV5-1, the J call TRBJ1-1; D gene ambiguous. CDR1 and CDR2 from the germline V gene are SGHRS and YFSETQ. The CDR3 loop spans 15 amino acids. Trimming took 1 base from V and 4 from J, leaving 14 bases between them. The chain's CDR3 is CASSLYSPSGTEAFF. In nucleotides, the CDR3 is TGCGCCAGCAGCTTGTATTCCCCATCAGGCACTGAAGCTTTCTTT. Looking up the rest from reference TRBV5-1 and TRBJ1-1 gives the full variable domain: KAGVTQTPRYLIKTRGQQVTLSCSPISGHRSVSWYQQTPGQGLQFLFEYFSETQRNKGNFPGRFSGRQFSNSRSEMNVSTLELGDSALYLCASSLYSPSGTEAFFGQGTRLTVV.

This chain connects TRBV5-6 to TRBJ2-2; no definite D call. V was trimmed by 4 bases and J by 8 bases, leaving 9 bases between them. Germline lookup yields CDR1 SGHDT and CDR2 YYEEEE. CDR3 length: 12 residues. Written as DNA, the CDR3 is TGTGCCAGCAGCCACATTACGGGGGAGCTGTTTTTT. Its protein product is CASSHITGELFF. The whole variable domain, filled in from reference TRBV5-6 and TRBJ2-2, reads DAGVTQSPTHLIKTRGQQVTLRCSPKSGHDTVSWYQQALGQGPQFIFQYYEEEERQRGNFPDRFSGHQFPNYSSELNVNALLLGDSALYLCASSHITGELFFGEGSRLTVL.

The V gene is TRBV5-1, the J gene TRBJ1-4, with 7 bases lining up with TRBD1. The CDR3 loop spans 15 amino acids. Germline V gene sequence: CDR1 SGHRS, CDR2 YFSETQ. Unmatched junction bases numbered 9, after V lost 3 bases and J lost 7 bases. This CDR3 is CASSSATGEGEKLFF. CDR3 DNA: TGCGCCAGCAGCTCAGCAACAGGGGAGGGTGAAAAACTGTTTTTT.

The chain carries TRBV7-2 and TRBJ2-1; unclear D gene. Trimming pared 6 bases from V and 0 bases from J, leaving 9 bases between. The germline CDR1 and CDR2 sequences are SGHTA and FQGNSA. The length of the CDR3 is 14 residues. The CDR3 coding sequence is TGTGCCAGCAGTCGTAAAAGCTCCTACAATGAGCAGTTCTTC. Protein sequence: CASSRKSSYNEQFF. Full variable domain (missing parts from reference TRBV7-2 and TRBJ2-1): GAGVSQSPSNKVTEKGKDVELRCDPISGHTALYWYRQSLGQGLEFLIYFQGNSAPDKSGLPSDRFSAERTGGSVSTLTIQRTQQEDSAVYLCASSRKSSYNEQFFGPGTRLTVL.

This clone is classed as medium-sized. This chain uses TRBV2 with TRBJ2-5; 8 positions match TRBD2. CDR1 SNHLY and CDR2 FYNNEI come from the germline V gene. The CDR3 runs to 12 residues. V shed 6 bases, J shed 5 bases, and the junction held 2 bases outside the gene matches. Here the CDR3 DNA reads TGTGCCAGCAGGCGCGGGAGGGAGACCCAGTACTTC. This sequence encodes CASRRGRETQYF.

Written as DNA, the CDR3 is TGTGCCAGCAGCTTATCCGAGAACAATGAGCAGTTCTTC. Encoded protein: CASSLSENNEQFF. The V and J genes are TRBV7-3 and TRBJ2-1; D remains ambiguous. The CDR3 is made up of 13 amino acids. V was pared by 2 bases and J by 5 bases, with 7 bases between. Germline V gives CDR1 SGHTA, CDR2 FQGTGA.

The gene calls are TRBV7-9 and TRBJ2-7; maybe TRBD2 (5 bases). Germline-derived CDR1 and CDR2 are SEHNR and FQNEAQ (reference sequence). Between the trimmed V and J ends, which lost 5 bases and 0 bases, there was a span of 11 bases. This CDR3 has 14 amino acids. DNA of the CDR3: TGTGCCAGCAGCCCTCCGAGCGGCTCCTACGAGCAGTACTTC. This translates into CASSPPSGSYEQYF. Filled out from reference TRBV7-9 and TRBJ2-7, the complete variable domain reads DTGVSQNPRHKITKRGQNVTFRCDPISEHNRLYWYRQTLGQGPEFLTYFQNEAQLEKSRLLSDRFSAERPKGSFSTLEIQRTEQGDSAMYLCASSPPSGSYEQYFGPGTRLTVT.

This chain joins TRBV11-3 and TRBJ2-1, with D uncertain. The V end was cut by 7 bases, the J end by 10 bases, with 17 bases between. Germline-derived CDR1 and CDR2 are SGHNT and YENEEA. The CDR3 has 13 amino acids. The CDR3, as DNA: TGTGCCAGCACCAATGACTCGCCGGCGGAGCAGTTCTTC. Amino acid sequence: CASTNDSPAEQFF.

The J gene is TRBJ2-3, the V gene TRBV7-2, with a weak D call TRBD2 (6 bases). This CDR3 is 15 amino acids long. Germline CDR1 reads SGHTA; CDR2 reads FQGNSA. Between the trimmed V and J ends, which lost 1 base and 6 bases, there was a span of 14 bases. CDR3 DNA: TGTGCCAGCAGCTTAGATTCGGGCCTAGCGGATACGCAGTATTTT. The encoded protein is CASSLDSGLADTQYF.

V is TRBV5-1 and J is TRBJ1-1, with 7 bases matching TRBD1. The V and J ends lost 4 bases and 1 base, in that order; junction bases with no gene match: 4. The germline V gene has CDR1 SGHRS and CDR2 YFSETQ. The CDR3 spans 14 residues. The CDR3 nucleotides are TGCGCCAGCAGCGCTCAGGGGGGGAACACTGAAGCTTTCTTT. Its translation: CASSAQGGNTEAFF.

The V gene is TRBV19, the J gene TRBJ2-6, with D hard to call. The V end lost 6 bases, the J end lost 0 bases, and 12 bases lay between the germline ends. The CDR3 has 16 amino acids. Germline V gene sequence: CDR1 LNHDA, CDR2 SQIVND (reference sequence). For the CDR3, the DNA is TGTGCCAGTAGAGTCCATTCGCCCTCTGGGGCCAACGTCCTGACTTTC. It is translated as CASRVHSPSGANVLTF.

V is TRBV7-2 and J is TRBJ2-1; D is unresolved. CDR1 is SGHTA and CDR2 is FQGNSA in the germline V gene. Trimming pared 5 bases from V and 2 bases from J, leaving 13 bases between. This CDR3 has 15 amino acids. This CDR3 reads CASSPEFGTYNEQFF. The CDR3 DNA is TGTGCCAGCAGCCCCGAATTCGGTACCTACAATGAGCAGTTCTTC.

The CDR3 loop is CASSITVGSGNTIYF. In nucleotides, the CDR3 is TGTGCCAGCAGTATAACGGTTGGCTCTGGAAACACCATATATTTT. The gene calls are TRBV2 and TRBJ1-3; no definite D call. V was trimmed by 5 bases and J by 0 bases, leaving 11 bases between them. Per germline, CDR1 SNHLY and CDR2 FYNNEI. The CDR3 runs to 15 residues.

The V and J genes are TRBV6-5 and TRBJ2-3; possible D gene TRBD2, 5 bases. Germline CDR1 reads MNHEY; CDR2 reads SVGAGI. Trimming cost V 7 bases and J 5 bases, with 7 bases left between them. The length of the CDR3 is 11 residues. The CDR3 nucleotides read TGTGCCAGCACCCGGGGAGATACGCAGTATTTT. Translating it yields CASTRGDTQYF.

The genes are TRBV7-3 and TRBJ2-1; TRBD2 agrees at 11 bases. The CDR3 is 15 amino acids. The germline V gene has CDR1 SGHTA and CDR2 FQGTGA. Unmatched junction bases numbered 6, after V lost 5 bases and J lost 6 bases. CDR3 nucleotide sequence: TGTGCCAGCAGCATTGACGGGACTAGCGGCAATGAGCAGTTCTTC. Its translation: CASSIDGTSGNEQFF.

This clone was recorded a few times. The genes are TRBV20-1 and TRBJ1-2; D is ambiguous. CDR3 length: 11 residues. Germline V gene lookup returns CDR1 DFQATT and CDR2 SNEGSKA (reference sequence). V dropped 6 bases and J dropped 4 bases, with 9 bases sitting between them. The CDR3 region has the DNA TGCAGTGCGCGGCACCTCTATGGCTACACCTTC. Its translation is CSARHLYGYTF.

This chain connects TRBV6-5 to TRBJ2-3; D is undetermined. The CDR3 consists of 14 residues. The V gene lost 5 bases and the J gene lost 2 bases, with 11 bases spanning the gap. From germline, CDR1 is MNHEY and CDR2 SVGAGI. CDR3 protein: CASSVTSTTDTQYF. The CDR3 DNA reads TGTGCCAGCAGTGTTACTTCAACCACAGATACGCAGTATTTT.

This clone turned up a few times. The rearrangement uses TRBV6-5 and TRBJ2-5, with D unclear. The CDR3 length is 14 residues. Germline V gene data show CDR1 as MNHEY and CDR2 as SVGAGI. The ends were cut back, 0 bases at V and 2 bases at J, with 7 bases in the middle. The CDR3 here is CASSYSASQETQYF. The CDR3 nucleotides read TGTGCCAGCAGTTACTCAGCGTCTCAAGAGACCCAGTACTTC.

V and J are TRBV5-8 and TRBJ1-2; 7 positions match TRBD1. The CDR3 is 14 residues long. CDR1 SGHTS and CDR2 YDEGEE come from the germline V gene. J was trimmed by 4 bases and V by 5 bases; bases with no gene match: 8. The DNA of the CDR3 is TGTGCCAGCAGGCCAGGGGGGGTCGGCTATGGCTACACCTTC. Protein: CASRPGGVGYGYTF.